This T cell receptor (beta chain) was recorded in a study of cytomegalovirus exposure and HLA in healthy donors. Regarding the study as a whole: Differences between HLA loci emerged in a later analysis of TCR association rates, with DRB1 most and HLA-C fewest. In a later analysis, CMV-associated beta chains were mostly HLA-associated, it appeared. TCR beta chains associated with HLA were, in a later analysis, more clonally expanded than equally common others.

This CDR3 has 15 amino acids. Germline CDR1 reads SGHRS; CDR2 reads YFSETQ. V shed 3 bases and J 6 bases; nucleotides not matched to a gene: 8. Researchers ran the PCR with 60 Vbeta and 13 Jbeta primers. The assay was immunoSEQ multiplex PCR, and TCRdb's table has in-frame clones only and misses some. The sample yields some 150,000 clones, around 80% seen once. Concerning this clone: Its antigen is unknown.

V is TRBV5-1 and J is TRBJ2-3; 9 bases agree with TRBD1. This clonotype was sampled from a woman in her 30s in good health and CMV-seropositive. Input material: PBMCs. The CDR3 spells CASSSATGTGDTQYF. The CDR3 bases are TGCGCCAGCAGCTCAGCAACCGGGACAGGGGATACGCAGTATTTT.